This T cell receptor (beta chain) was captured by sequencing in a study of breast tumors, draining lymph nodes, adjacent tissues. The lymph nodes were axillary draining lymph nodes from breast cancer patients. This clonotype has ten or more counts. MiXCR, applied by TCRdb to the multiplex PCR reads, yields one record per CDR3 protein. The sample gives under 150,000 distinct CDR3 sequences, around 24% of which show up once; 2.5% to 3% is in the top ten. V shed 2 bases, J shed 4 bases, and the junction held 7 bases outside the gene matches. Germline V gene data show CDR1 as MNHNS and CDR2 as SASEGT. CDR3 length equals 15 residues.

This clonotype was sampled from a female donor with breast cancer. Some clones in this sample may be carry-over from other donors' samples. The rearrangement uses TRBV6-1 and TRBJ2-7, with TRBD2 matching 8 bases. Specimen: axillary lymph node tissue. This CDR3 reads CASSERRAGVYEQYF. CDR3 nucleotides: TGTGCCAGCAGTGAACGTAGAGCGGGGGTATACGAGCAGTACTTC.